This entry describes one T cell receptor (beta chain). These data belong to a study of blood T cell repertoires in COVID-19. The overall study: From the United States, Italy and Spain came samples of acute and convalescent COVID-19.

Sequencing was performed with immunoSEQ multiplex PCR; in TCRdb, only in-frame clones are kept and a portion is missing. The table records a few hundred thousand clones, approximately 80% of them present only once. The CDR3 runs to 15 residues. Trimming cost V 6 bases and J 0 bases, with 12 bases left between them. The germline CDR1 and CDR2 sequences are WSHSY and SAAADI. The chain couples TRBV10-2 to TRBJ1-5; tentative D call: TRBD1 (5 bases). The material sequenced was PBMCs or T cells enriched from blood (not recorded which). The source of this sequence is a woman aged 40 to 49 with acute COVID-19. CDR3 region: CASRDSRYSNQPQHF. Written as DNA, the CDR3 is TGCGCCAGCAGAGACAGCCGATATAGCAATCAGCCCCAGCATTTT.